This TCR beta chain stems from a study of T-cell memory formation after mild COVID-19. The germline V and J ends were trimmed by 8 bases and 5 bases, with 13 bases remaining between them. The CDR3 is 13 amino acids. From germline, CDR1 is MNHNY and CDR2 SVGAGI (reference sequence). TCRdb recomputed calls from the 5' RACE reads with MiXCR, one row per CDR3 protein. Among approximately 300,000 distinct CDR3 sequences listed, about 15% were seen once. The V call is TRBV6-6, the J call TRBJ1-3, with a weak D call TRBD1 (6 bases). The source material was PBMCs or a T cell subset sorted from them (not recorded which). The sequence was obtained from a man in his late teens or twenties who had mild COVID-19 (a few samples of this study predate the infection). Cell type and time point are not known. This chain's CDR3 is CASAQQGRNTIYF. For the CDR3, the DNA is TGTGCCAGCGCCCAGCAGGGGCGAAACACCATATATTTT.